These 22 T cell receptor beta chains came from one sample sequenced in a study of multiple sclerosis patients with progressive multifocal leukoencephalopathy. Time point denoted: time of PML onset. The table came from immunoSEQ multiplex PCR; TCRdb's copy has only in-frame clones and leaves some out. The sample lists about 30,000 clones, roughly 85% occurring once. The sample consisted of PBMCs, taken from a patient treated with natalizumab. These TCRs come from a woman aged 25 to 45 with progressive multifocal leukoencephalopathy.

The chain recombines TRBV5-4 with TRBJ2-5; the match to TRBD1 covers 7 bases. Germline assignment: CDR1 SGHNT and CDR2 YYREEE (reference sequence). The CDR3 is 13 residues long. V lost 4 bases and J lost 4; bases outside the gene matches: 4. The CDR3 bases are TGTGCCAGCAGCCCCGACAGGGTAGAGACCCAGTACTTC. This translates into CASSPDRVETQYF.

The chain uses TRBV7-2 and TRBJ2-2; tentative D call: TRBD1 (6 bases). The germline gives CDR1 SGHTA, CDR2 FQGNSA. This CDR3 region has 14 residues. The V and J ends lost 5 bases and 5 bases respectively, with 12 bases between them. The CDR3 coding sequence is TGTGCCAGCAGCCCCTACAGGGTGACCGGGGAGCTGTTTTTT. Translation: CASSPYRVTGELFF.

This rearrangement joins TRBV21-1 to TRBJ1-3; TRBD1, the table's D call, was not compared with the DNA. TRBV21-1 is flagged as a pseudogene. The CDR3 loop spans 15 amino acids. In DNA, the CDR3 is TGTGCCAGCAGCATCGGCCAGGACTCTGGAAACACCATATATTTT. It yields the protein CASSIGQDSGNTIYF.

The V gene is TRBV5-6, the J gene TRBJ1-3; 7 bases line up with TRBD1. The CDR3 extends over 16 amino acids. Germline CDR1 is SGHDT and CDR2 is YYEEEE. V gave up 1 base and J gave up 0 bases; unmatched junction bases: 4. The CDR3 loop reads CASSLTGEVSGNTIYF. CDR3 DNA sequence: TGTGCCAGCAGCTTGACAGGGGAGGTCTCTGGAAACACCATATATTTT.

The table lists this clone with a few counts. The rearrangement uses TRBV5-1 and TRBJ2-1, with 12 bases that match TRBD2. Germline lookup yields CDR1 SGHRS and CDR2 YFSETQ. The CDR3 extends over 15 amino acids. V gave up 3 bases and J gave up 7 bases; unmatched junction bases: 5. CDR3 bases: TGCGCCAGCAGCTCTCTCGGGACTAGCGGGAATGAGCAGTTCTTC. Protein: CASSSLGTSGNEQFF.

The chain recombines TRBV9 with TRBJ1-5; D unclear. Trimming took off 2 bases at V and 7 bases at J, with 10 bases between the two ends. The germline V gene encodes CDR1 SGDLS and CDR2 YYNGEE. CDR3 length: 13 amino acids. The CDR3 nucleotides are TGTGCCAGCAGCGTGGGAAACGGACAGCCCCAGCATTTT. This encodes CASSVGNGQPQHF.

The chain recombines TRBV29-1 with TRBJ1-1; 8 nucleotides match TRBD1. CDR1 is SQVTM and CDR2 is ANQGSEA in the germline V gene. V was pared by 7 bases and J by 8 bases, with 0 bases of the junction left unmatched. This CDR3 region has 9 residues. The CDR3 protein is CSGDREAFF. Written as DNA, the CDR3 is TGCAGCGGGGACAGGGAAGCTTTCTTT.

This clone was seen a handful of times. The genes are TRBV10-3 and TRBJ2-1; no clear D gene. Looked up from germline, CDR1 is ENHRY and CDR2 is SYGVKD. V was clipped by 3 bases and J by 2 bases, with 5 bases between them. CDR3 length equals 13 residues. The CDR3 sequence: CAISETAYNEQFF. The CDR3 DNA follows: TGTGCCATCAGTGAAACCGCCTACAATGAGCAGTTCTTC.

In DNA, the CDR3 is TGCAGCGTTGCGTTGGGGCCCAGCAACGAGCAGTACTTC. It is translated as CSVALGPSNEQYF. V and J are TRBV29-1 and TRBJ2-7, with TRBD1 as a possible D gene (5 bases). Germline assignment: CDR1 SQVTM and CDR2 ANQGSEA. CDR3 size: 13 residues. Trimming removed 4 bases from V and 5 bases from J, with 15 bases in between.

Written as DNA, the CDR3 is TGTGCCAGCAGCCGAGGCCCAGGTCAAGCTCCTGAAGCTTTCTTT. As protein: CASSRGPGQAPEAFF. The chain employs TRBV7-6 and TRBJ1-1; D remains unclear. Germline V CDR1 and CDR2: SGHVS, FNYEAQ. There are 15 residues in the CDR3. The ends were cut back, 5 bases at V and 6 bases at J, with 19 bases in the middle.

V gene TRBV30 combines with J gene TRBJ1-2; 9 bases agree with TRBD1. This CDR3 is 14 amino acids long. J gave up 3 bases and V 6 bases, and 8 bases lay outside the gene matches. Germline CDR1 and CDR2: GTSNPN and SVGIG (reference sequence). As DNA, the CDR3 is TGTGCCTGCCGCACCCGGGACAGGGACTATGGCTACACCTTC. Protein sequence: CACRTRDRDYGYTF.

This clone is a singleton in its sample. V gene TRBV5-1 combines with J gene TRBJ2-1; 9 positions agree with TRBD2. Germline V CDR1 and CDR2: SGHRS, YFSETQ. The ends lost 4 bases at V and 7 bases at J; junction bases unmatched: 18. CDR3 length: 18 amino acids. In nucleotides, the CDR3 is TGCGCCAGCAGCCAGAACCCGGGGGGTAGCGGGAGTTGGAATGAGCAGTTCTTC. It translates to CASSQNPGGSGSWNEQFF.

This chain connects TRBV27 to TRBJ2-7; no reliable D call. Germline CDR1 reads MNHEY; CDR2 reads SMNVEV (reference sequence). The CDR3 has 13 residues. Trimming stripped 5 bases from V and 2 bases from J, with 10 bases between. In DNA form, the CDR3 reads TGTGCCAGCAGTCGAACTGCTACCTACGAGCAGTACTTC. Its protein is CASSRTATYEQYF.

The chain joins TRBV7-5 to TRBJ2-1; the table names TRBD2, a call not compared with the DNA. TRBV7-5 has pseudogene status. This CDR3 comprises 17 residues. The DNA of the CDR3 is TGTGCCAGAAGCTTAGAGGGGACTAGCGGGAGATACAATGAGCAGTTCTTC. Amino acids: CARSLEGTSGRYNEQFF.

This chain links TRBV6-5 with TRBJ1-5; TRBD1 might be the D (5 bases). The V gene's germline CDR1 is MNHEY and CDR2 SVGAGI. The CDR3 consists of 13 residues. V lost 7 bases to trimming and J lost 5 bases, with 12 bases between them. In DNA, the CDR3 is TGTGCCAGCACCATAGGGGTTTATCAGCCCCAGCATTTT. Residues: CASTIGVYQPQHF.

The chain uses TRBV11-2 and TRBJ1-4; possible D gene TRBD1, 6 bases. Trimming removed 5 bases at V and 6 bases at J, with 25 bases between. This CDR3 is built from 18 residues. Germline CDR1 reads SGHAT; CDR2 reads FQNNGV. CDR3 protein: CASSITFLGAPDHEKLFF. Here the CDR3 DNA reads TGTGCCAGCAGCATTACTTTCCTGGGGGCGCCTGACCATGAAAAACTGTTTTTT. The entire variable domain, with the rest obtained from reference TRBV11-2 and TRBJ1-4, is as follows: EAGVAQSPRYKIIEKRQSVAFWCNPISGHATLYWYQQILGQGPKLLIQFQNNGVVDDSQLPKDRFSAERLKGVDSTLKIQPAKLEDSAVYLCASSITFLGAPDHEKLFFGSGTQLSVL.

The rearrangement links TRBV30 to TRBJ2-2, with 7 nucleotides matching TRBD1. Germline CDR1 is GTSNPN and CDR2 is SVGIG (reference sequence). This CDR3 is built from 12 residues. Trimming cost V 3 bases and J 7 bases; bases outside gene matches: 2. The chain's CDR3 is CAWSGQVGELFF. The CDR3 region has the DNA TGTGCCTGGAGCGGACAGGTCGGGGAGCTGTTTTTT.

The table lists this clone with a few counts. The chain uses TRBV19 and TRBJ2-3; 9 nucleotides agree with TRBD2. V dropped 10 bases and J dropped 2; count of bases not matched to a gene: 7. CDR1 is LNHDA and CDR2 is SQIVND in the germline V gene (reference sequence). The CDR3 totals 14 residues. The CDR3: CATRREGLTDTQYF. In nucleotides, the CDR3 is TGTGCCACAAGGCGGGAGGGGCTCACAGATACGCAGTATTTT.

J is TRBJ2-5 and V is TRBV5-1; no firm D call. This CDR3 is built from 14 residues. V lost 0 bases to trimming and J lost 2 bases, with 8 bases between them. CDR1 is SGHRS, CDR2 YFSETQ, per germline. This CDR3 is CASSLARRQETQYF. CDR3 nucleotide sequence: TGCGCCAGCAGCTTGGCCAGAAGGCAAGAGACCCAGTACTTC.

This chain links TRBV5-1 with TRBJ2-5; TRBD2 might be the D (6 bases). CDR3 length: 13 amino acids. Germline-derived CDR1 and CDR2 are SGHRS and YFSETQ. Between the trimmed V and J ends, which lost 2 bases and 3 bases, there was a span of 8 bases. The CDR3 DNA reads TGCGCCAGCAGCTTTCCGGGAGAAGAGACCCAGTACTTC. It is translated as CASSFPGEETQYF.

This clone was observed a handful of times. This chain joins TRBV28 and TRBJ2-3; 8 nucleotides line up with TRBD2. The CDR3 runs to 14 residues. CDR1 MDHEN and CDR2 SYDVKM come from the germline V gene. J lost 6 bases, V lost 5 bases, and 7 bases had no gene match. CDR3 coding DNA: TGTGCCAGCAGTCCCGGGACTAGATGGGATACGCAGTATTTT. This translates into CASSPGTRWDTQYF.

The V gene is TRBV5-4, the J gene TRBJ2-7, with D possibly being TRBD2 (6 bases). The CDR3 is made up of 14 amino acids. The V gene lost 2 bases and the J gene lost 5 bases, with 14 bases spanning the gap. In germline, CDR1 is SGHNT, CDR2 YYREEE (reference sequence). CDR3 nucleotide sequence: TGTGCCAGCAGCTTATTGGGAGGCACCCACGAGCAGTACTTC. Protein sequence: CASSLLGGTHEQYF.